This T cell receptor (beta chain) is from a study of cytomegalovirus exposure and HLA in healthy donors. Study-level background: Roughly 85 million unique TCRs from HLA-typed donors were held in an early release of data.

Vbeta (60) and Jbeta (13) primers were used in the PCR. Only in-frame clones appear in the TCRdb table, and some are missing; sequencing was by immunoSEQ multiplex PCR. The sample consists of approximately 150,000 clones, about 77% of them appearing once. The CDR3 runs 13 residues. V lost 5 bases and J lost 2; bases outside the gene matches: 3. Germline CDR1 WNHNN, CDR2 SYGVQD (reference sequence). The clonotype comes from a woman between 40 and 50 years old in good health and CMV-seropositive. Sequenced input: PBMCs. The chain joins TRBV10-1 to TRBJ2-7, with 7 bases fitting TRBD1. The CDR3 reads CASSRTGPYEQYF. CDR3 in DNA: TGCGCCAGCAGTAGGACAGGACCCTACGAGCAGTACTTC.